These 31 T cell receptor beta chains share one sample of origin, sequenced in a study of human T cells and chemical hapten exposure. TCRdb used MiXCR to reprocess the RACE reads, holding one entry per CDR3 protein. Counted here are around 360,000 distinct CDR3 sequences, about 6% occurring once; the ten biggest clones make up around 5.6%. Time point in this sample: patch test 2, 6 weeks after DPC sensitization. As for treatment: therapeutic diphenylcyclopropenone sensitization with weekly scalp DPC. Sequenced material: whole blood, taken in connection with sensitization to the hapten diphenylcyclopropenone (DPC). Source of these receptors: a woman aged 18 to 35 with alopecia areata. Some clones in this sample may be carry-over from other donors' samples.

This clonotype has at least ten counts. The gene calls are TRBV20-1 and TRBJ2-4; no reliable D call. The ends were cut back, 7 bases at V and 0 bases at J, with 16 bases in the middle. Germline V lookup: CDR1 DFQATT, CDR2 SNEGSKA (reference sequence). This CDR3 comprises 15 residues. The CDR3 here is CSVLDDELAKNIQYF. For the CDR3, the DNA is TGCAGTGTCTTGGACGACGAGCTAGCCAAAAACATTCAGTACTTC.

This clonotype was observed a handful of times. The chain combines TRBV28 with TRBJ1-5, with D hard to call. V was trimmed by 5 bases and J by 0 bases, leaving 11 bases between them. Per the germline V gene, CDR1 is MDHEN and CDR2 is SYDVKM. The CDR3 spans 15 residues. The CDR3 protein is CASSAQPYSNQPQHF. DNA of the CDR3: TGTGCCAGCAGTGCCCAGCCCTATAGCAATCAGCCCCAGCATTTT.

This clonotype was detected ten times or more. J is TRBJ1-5 and V is TRBV20-1; maybe TRBD1 (6 bases). The ends were cut back, 5 bases at V and 1 base at J, with 18 bases in the middle. The CDR3 runs 16 residues. Germline CDR1 is DFQATT and CDR2 is SNEGSKA (reference sequence). CDR3 bases: TGCAGTGCTCTACTTGGGACATCACAGAGCAATCAGCCCCAGCATTTT. As protein: CSALLGTSQSNQPQHF.

In this sample, this clonotype turned up many times. The V and J genes are TRBV12-3 or TRBV12-4 and TRBJ1-1, with D perhaps TRBD1 (5 bases). The CDR3 consists of 12 residues. With 7 bases removed from V and 8 bases from J, the gap between germline ends came to 14 bases. DNA for the CDR3: TGTGCCAGCACCCCATCGGGGCAGGAAGCTTTCTTT. Its translation: CASTPSGQEAFF.

Only a few counts were recorded for this clonotype. The rearrangement joins TRBV7-2 to TRBJ1-5; 9 nucleotides align to TRBD1. Per germline, CDR1 SGHTA and CDR2 FQGNSA. The CDR3 consists of 13 residues. Germline trimming cut 6 bases from V and 7 bases from J; bases unmatched to any gene: 4. The CDR3 loop reads CASSDRGGQPQHF. DNA of the CDR3: TGTGCCAGCAGTGACAGGGGGGGCCAGCCCCAGCATTTT.

This clonotype was observed many times. The V call is TRBV12-3 or TRBV12-4, the J call TRBJ1-2; no clear D. Trimming shortened V by 6 bases and J by 4 bases, and 12 bases separated the two germline ends. The CDR3 contains 13 residues. CDR3 region: CASRSIRGYGYTF. The CDR3 nucleotides read TGTGCCAGCAGATCGATCAGAGGCTATGGCTACACCTTC.

This clonotype occurred a few times. The chain combines TRBV28 with TRBJ1-4; 10 positions agree with TRBD1. The V gene's germline CDR1 is MDHEN and CDR2 SYDVKM. The CDR3 contains 16 residues. Trimming cost V 6 bases and J 4 bases; bases outside gene matches: 8. CDR3: CASSPEGQGNNEKLFF. The DNA of the CDR3 is TGTGCCAGCAGCCCAGAGGGACAGGGGAATAATGAAAAACTGTTTTTT.

This clonotype was recorded a few times. The chain joins TRBV24-1 to TRBJ2-5; TRBD2 matches at 10 bases. Germline assignment: CDR1 KGHDR and CDR2 SFDVKD. The CDR3 has 16 residues. After removal of 7 bases from V and 2 bases from J, the junction contained 9 bases not matched to a gene. The CDR3 sequence: CATSDELLAGQETQYF. CDR3 nucleotide sequence: TGTGCCACCAGCGACGAATTACTAGCGGGGCAAGAGACCCAGTACTTC.

This clonotype occurred a few times. The rearrangement links TRBV9 to TRBJ2-7; TRBD2 matches 10 bases. Germline V lookup: CDR1 SGDLS, CDR2 YYNGEE. J was trimmed by 1 base and V by 2 bases; bases with no gene match: 6. The CDR3 consists of 16 residues. DNA for the CDR3: TGTGCCAGCAGCGTTGGAGCGGGGGGGCTTTCCTACGAGCAGTACTTC. This gives the protein CASSVGAGGLSYEQYF. Combining the CDR3 with reference TRBV9 and TRBJ2-7 gives the whole variable domain DSGVTQTPKHLITATGQRVTLRCSPRSGDLSVYWYQQSLDQGLQFLIQYYNGEERAKGNILERFSAQQFPDLHSELNLSSLELGDSALYFCASSVGAGGLSYEQYFGPGTRLTVT.

This CDR3 is CASSVVGSDTEAFF. The CDR3 coding sequence is TGTGCCAGCAGCGTAGTGGGTTCAGACACTGAAGCTTTCTTT. This chain links TRBV9 with TRBJ1-1; D call uncertain. V was shortened by 0 bases and J by 3 bases, with 9 bases between the two germline ends. This CDR3 region has 14 residues. The germline V gene has CDR1 SGDLS and CDR2 YYNGEE.

This clonotype showed up just a few times. The chain carries TRBV21-1 and TRBJ1-1; TRBD1, the table's D call, was not compared with the DNA. TRBV21-1 is listed as a pseudogene. This CDR3 is built from 12 residues. The CDR3 here is CAMGGTDTEAFF. In DNA form, the CDR3 reads TGTGCCATGGGCGGTACGGACACTGAAGCTTTCTTT.

Written as DNA, the CDR3 is TGTGCAAGTCGCTTAGCGACACCGTACAATGAGCAGTTCTTC. It is translated as CASRLATPYNEQFF. V usage is TRBV12-2 and J usage is TRBJ2-1. TRBV12-2 is listed as a pseudogene. CDR3 length: 14 residues.

This clonotype has more than one count but fewer than ten. V usage is TRBV6-2 or TRBV6-3 and J usage is TRBJ2-2; possible D gene TRBD2, 5 bases. Germline CDR1 MNHEY, CDR2 SVGEGT. The CDR3 is 15 amino acids. Deletions cut 7 bases from V and 5 bases from J, with 17 bases between. DNA for the CDR3: TGTGCCAGCACCACCACGGGGTCGATAACCGGGGAGCTGTTTTTT. Translating it yields CASTTTGSITGELFF.

This clonotype was recorded only once. A read error may explain this, as a much larger clone is one base away. The CDR3 here is CASTRVRTLEQHF. The CDR3 DNA reads as TGTGCCAGCACTAGGGTAAGAACCCTCGAGCAGCACTTC. This chain links TRBV2 with TRBJ2-7; D not resolved. Germline-derived CDR1 and CDR2 are SNHLY and FYNNEI. The CDR3 loop spans 13 amino acids.

This clonotype was recorded at least ten times. The chain recombines TRBV12-3 or TRBV12-4 with TRBJ2-3; TRBD2 agrees at 10 bases. Trimming took 5 bases from V and 4 from J; bases not matched to a gene: 15. This CDR3 region has 18 residues. The CDR3 sequence is CASSPQKRGLAGADTQYF. Written as DNA, the CDR3 is TGTGCCAGCAGTCCCCAAAAACGGGGGCTAGCGGGGGCAGATACGCAGTATTTT.

The rearrangement uses TRBV6-5 and TRBJ2-7; tentatively, D is TRBD1 (6 bases). Germline CDR1 reads MNHEY; CDR2 reads SVGAGI. CDR3 length: 15 residues. V shed 1 base and J shed 2 bases, with 12 bases lying between them. CDR3 DNA sequence: TGTGCCAGCAGTTACTTAGAGGGGGTAGCCTACGAGCAGTACTTC. It specifies CASSYLEGVAYEQYF.

This clonotype was found a few times. The rearrangement joins TRBV7-6 to TRBJ1-6; D is undetermined. The CDR3 spans 15 residues. Germline values: CDR1 SGHVS, CDR2 FNYEAQ. V was pared by 1 base and J by 9 bases, with 13 bases between. CDR3 in DNA: TGTGCCAGCAGCTTAGTCGGACTAGGAGGTTCACCCCTCCACTTT. The encoded protein is CASSLVGLGGSPLHF. Full variable domain (outside the CDR3, taken from reference TRBV7-6 and TRBJ1-6): GAGVSQSPRYKVTKRGQDVALRCDPISGHVSLYWYRQALGQGPEFLTYFNYEAQQDKSGLPNDRFSAERPEGSISTLTIQRTEQRDSAMYRCASSLVGLGGSPLHFGNGTRLTVT.

This clonotype has a count of ten or more. The rearrangement joins TRBV7-2 to TRBJ2-3, with 10 nucleotides matching TRBD2. From germline, CDR1 is SGHTA and CDR2 FQGNSA. This CDR3 is built from 17 residues. The V and J ends lost 6 bases and 1 base, in that order; junction bases with no gene match: 10. CDR3 sequence reads: CASSLVAGGLGTDTQYF. Written as DNA, the CDR3 is TGTGCCAGCAGTCTTGTAGCGGGGGGCCTGGGCACAGATACGCAGTATTTT.

This clonotype was seen a few times. The J gene is TRBJ2-5, the V gene TRBV18, with D tentatively TRBD1 or TRBD2 (5 bases each). Germline CDR1 KGHSH, CDR2 LQKENI. CDR3 size: 13 residues. Deletions cut 3 bases from V and 3 bases from J, with 8 bases between. CDR3 loop: CASSPGPEETQYF. The DNA of the CDR3 is TGTGCCAGCTCACCGGGACCAGAAGAGACCCAGTACTTC.

There are many counts of this clonotype. This chain joins TRBV6-1 and TRBJ1-5; 8 bases fit TRBD1. This CDR3 spans 19 amino acids. After removal of 5 bases from V and 0 bases from J, the junction contained 15 bases not matched to a gene. Per germline, CDR1 MNHNS and CDR2 SASEGT. The CDR3 protein is CASSPILQGGWNSNQPQHF. The CDR3 nucleotides are TGTGCCAGCAGTCCGATACTACAGGGGGGATGGAATAGCAATCAGCCCCAGCATTTT.

This rearrangement joins TRBV7-3 to TRBJ1-2; possible D gene TRBD1, 5 bases. The CDR3 runs to 14 residues. Germline V gene sequence: CDR1 SGHTA, CDR2 FQGTGA. V gave up 4 bases and J gave up 3 bases, with 12 bases separating them. The CDR3 here is CASSSGGTDYGYTF. The CDR3 region has the DNA TGTGCCAGCAGCTCTGGGGGGACGGACTATGGCTACACCTTC.

This clonotype was detected ten times or more. The chain combines TRBV20-1 with TRBJ1-6, with TRBD1 as a possible D gene (6 bases). V lost 3 bases, J lost 8 bases, and 14 bases lay in between. CDR1 and CDR2 from the germline V gene are DFQATT and SNEGSKA (reference sequence). This CDR3 has 14 residues. The CDR3 bases are TGCAGTGCTAGCGACAGGCATGAGGATTCACCCCTCCACTTT. Encoded protein: CSASDRHEDSPLHF.

This chain uses TRBV21-1 with TRBJ2-5; TRBD1 is taken as the D call from the table, unchecked against the DNA. TRBV21-1 is labeled a pseudogene. This CDR3 region has 16 residues. CDR3: CASSGTDNEIEETQYF. DNA of the CDR3: TGTGCCAGCAGTGGAACGGACAACGAAATTGAAGAGACCCAGTACTTC.

This clonotype was counted only a few times. The chain carries TRBV6-6 and TRBJ2-3; the D gene is possibly TRBD1 (6 bases). Deletions cut 2 bases from V and 1 base from J, with 19 bases between. In germline, CDR1 is MNHNY, CDR2 SVGAGI (reference sequence). The CDR3 has 18 amino acids. CDR3: CASSYPTKQGIGTDTQYF. CDR3 nucleotide sequence: TGTGCCAGCAGTTACCCAACCAAACAGGGAATCGGCACAGATACGCAGTATTTT.

This clonotype was found a few times. The chain carries TRBV15 and TRBJ2-3; 7 bases line up with TRBD2. The ends lost 1 base at V and 4 bases at J; junction bases unmatched: 5. There are 15 residues in the CDR3. Germline V lookup: CDR1 LNHNV, CDR2 YYDKDF (reference sequence). CDR3 coding DNA: TGTGCCACCAGCAGAGTCGGGGGGTTGGCAGATACGCAGTATTTT. It translates to CATSRVGGLADTQYF.

The chain recombines TRBV20-1 with TRBJ2-3; unclear D gene. Trimming cost V 2 bases and J 6 bases, with 6 bases left between them. The V gene's germline CDR1 is DFQATT and CDR2 SNEGSKA (reference sequence). This CDR3 has 11 amino acids. CDR3 in DNA: TGCAGTGCTAGACCCCGGGATACGCAGTATTTT. This codes for CSARPRDTQYF.

This clonotype was seen repeatedly, ten times or more. This sequence joins TRBV11-1 and TRBJ2-1; D might be TRBD2 (5 bases). CDR1 is SGHAT and CDR2 is FQDESV in the germline V gene (reference sequence). There are 14 residues in the CDR3. The ends were cut back, 5 bases at V and 3 bases at J, with 11 bases in the middle. The CDR3 nucleotides read TGTGCCAGCAGCACGGGGTCTAGCTACAATGAGCAGTTCTTC. It is translated as CASSTGSSYNEQFF.

V gene TRBV12-3 or TRBV12-4 combines with J gene TRBJ2-7, with D unclear. The V end was cut by 6 bases, the J end by 2 bases, with 11 bases between. This CDR3 has 13 residues. The CDR3 DNA sequence: TGTGCCAGCAGCACGACGGAGACCTACGAGCAGTACTTC. This codes for CASSTTETYEQYF.

V and J are TRBV12-3 or TRBV12-4 and TRBJ2-1; tentatively, D is TRBD2 (6 bases). V was shortened by 1 base and J by 2 bases, with 12 bases between the two germline ends. CDR3 length: 16 residues. CDR3: CASSLGGLETYNEQFF. The CDR3 DNA is TGTGCCAGCAGTTTAGGGGGACTTGAAACCTACAATGAGCAGTTCTTC.

The CDR3 loop reads CASSLEAGENYGYTF. Here the CDR3 DNA reads TGTGCCAGCAGTTTGGAGGCAGGGGAGAACTATGGCTACACCTTC. V usage is TRBV12-3 or TRBV12-4 and J usage is TRBJ1-2, with D perhaps matching TRBD1 (6 bases). The CDR3 consists of 15 residues. The ends were cut back, 3 bases at V and 2 bases at J, with 13 bases in the middle.

This clonotype came up many times. The chain couples TRBV7-2 to TRBJ2-5, with 7 bases identical to TRBD2. The J segment lost 5 bases and the V segment lost 5 bases, leaving 8 bases of the junction unmatched. CDR1 and CDR2 from the germline V gene are SGHTA and FQGNSA. The CDR3 is made up of 14 amino acids. CDR3 sequence: CASSPNVLAETQYF. Written as DNA, the CDR3 is TGTGCCAGCAGCCCTAACGTACTAGCGGAGACCCAGTACTTC.